This T cell receptor (beta chain) came from a study of T cell responses to AZD1222 COVID-19 vaccine. TCRdb's copy holds only in-frame clones and misses some; the assay was immunoSEQ multiplex PCR. The sample has approximately 160,000 clones, under 95% seen once. The CDR3 length is 20 residues. Study observations and caveats: Clonal diversity may have been underestimated in mostly white British donors. Nearly half of unique spike-specific TCRs reportedly avoided B.1.351 and B.1.1.7 mutated regions. Recipients of AZD1222 seropositive at baseline numbered only 5 or 6.

This clone was counted only a few times. The antigen remains undetermined. This rearrangement joins TRBV12-2 to TRBJ2-1; the D call in the table, TRBD2, was not verified against the DNA. TRBV12-2 is designated a pseudogene. The sequence was obtained from an adult in good health. Sequences were derived from peripheral blood, sampled on day 0 of AZD1222 vaccination. The CDR3 sequence: CASRLEANWPSGRPHNEQFF. CDR3 DNA: TGTGCAAGTCGCTTAGAGGCGAACTGGCCTAGCGGGAGACCTCACAATGAGCAGTTCTTC.